This TCR beta chain stems from a study of shared clonotypes between healthy human individuals. Study as a whole: CD4 naive and CD4 memory each took three plates per donor, while CD8 naive took two and CD8 memory one.

Concerning this clone: Its antigen is unknown.

The naive CD8 population came from CD45RO-negative cells selected for CCR7, without terminally differentiated effector memory CD45RA+ cells. The study's findings and limits: The sharing of roughly 5% of naive CD4 clonotypes was seen across several donors.

Germline V gene data show CDR1 as SGDLS and CDR2 as YYNGEE. The CDR3 consists of 13 residues. Unmatched junction bases numbered 6, after V lost 7 bases and J lost 2 bases. It was around 220 ng DNA, 33,000 or so T cell genomes, that sorted-subset replicate PCRs used. In the original workflow: Junction-only sequences without quality scores were provided by ImmunoSEQ, so filtering was different. Some clones are missing from TCRdb's copy, which holds only in-frame ones; the method was immunoSEQ multiplex PCR. The V and J calls and clone size were taken over from that table, and D and trimming were inferred from the DNA. Seen here are roughly 650,000 clones, approximately 96% observed once, and the top ten hold less than 0.12%.

This clonotype was sampled from a woman in her 30s in good health. The chain links TRBV9 to TRBJ2-7, with 7 bases lining up with TRBD1. Sequenced sample: naive CD8+ T cells sorted from blood. The CDR3 bases are TGTGCCAGCTCCGGGACAGAGGCCTACGAGCAGTACTTC. Translation gives CASSGTEAYEQYF.